The clone carrying this T cell receptor (beta chain) was counted only a few times. The data were produced by immunoSEQ multiplex PCR, yet TCRdb's version contains in-frame clones alone and is incomplete. Here the sample spans around 450,000 clones, around 90% being singletons. Stated treatment: around 19 received Ad26.COV2.S at low or high dose, single or two shots; a few received placebo; per-sample allocation not given. Sample collection was performed on day 63 after the first vaccine or placebo injection. CDR1 and CDR2 from the germline V gene are LNHDA and SQIVND (reference sequence). The CDR3 consists of 14 residues. V lost 0 bases and J lost 7, with 7 bases in between. This specimen belongs to a study of Ad26.COV2.S vaccination and SARS-CoV-2 variants.

The source was peripheral blood, collected in a trial of Ad26.COV2.S vaccine versus placebo. The receptor was derived from a person aged 18-65 years who received the Ad26.COV2.S COVID-19 vaccine or a placebo. The J gene is TRBJ1-6, the V gene TRBV19; no reliable D call. CDR3 amino acids: CASSIDRNNSPLHF. The CDR3 region has the DNA TGTGCCAGTAGTATAGATCGAAACAATTCACCCCTCCACTTT.